This record concerns one T cell receptor (beta chain) sequence. This CDR3 spans 14 amino acids. Germline CDR1 is LNHDA and CDR2 is SQIVND (reference sequence). V lost 6 bases and J 2 bases, leaving 11 bases between the germline ends. The record originates from a study of blood T cell repertoires in COVID-19. Study context: Samples of COVID-19 (acute and convalescent) were obtained from the United States, Italy and Spain.

Sequencing was performed with immunoSEQ multiplex PCR; in TCRdb, only in-frame clones are kept and a portion is missing. The sample records just under 50,000 clones, more than 75% being singletons. Sequencing was performed on peripheral blood. The source is a human donor in a cohort sampled during active COVID-19. The gene calls are TRBV19 and TRBJ2-1; D not certain. The CDR3 here is CASSGLRAYNEQFF. The CDR3, as DNA: TGTGCCAGTAGCGGTTTACGGGCCTACAATGAGCAGTTCTTC. Using reference TRBV19 and TRBJ2-1 for the parts outside the CDR3, the full variable domain is DGGITQSPKYLFRKEGQNVTLSCEQNLNHDAMYWYRQDPGQGLRLIYYSQIVNDFQKGDIAEGYSVSREKKESFPLTVTSAQKNPTAFYLCASSGLRAYNEQFFGPGTRLTVL.